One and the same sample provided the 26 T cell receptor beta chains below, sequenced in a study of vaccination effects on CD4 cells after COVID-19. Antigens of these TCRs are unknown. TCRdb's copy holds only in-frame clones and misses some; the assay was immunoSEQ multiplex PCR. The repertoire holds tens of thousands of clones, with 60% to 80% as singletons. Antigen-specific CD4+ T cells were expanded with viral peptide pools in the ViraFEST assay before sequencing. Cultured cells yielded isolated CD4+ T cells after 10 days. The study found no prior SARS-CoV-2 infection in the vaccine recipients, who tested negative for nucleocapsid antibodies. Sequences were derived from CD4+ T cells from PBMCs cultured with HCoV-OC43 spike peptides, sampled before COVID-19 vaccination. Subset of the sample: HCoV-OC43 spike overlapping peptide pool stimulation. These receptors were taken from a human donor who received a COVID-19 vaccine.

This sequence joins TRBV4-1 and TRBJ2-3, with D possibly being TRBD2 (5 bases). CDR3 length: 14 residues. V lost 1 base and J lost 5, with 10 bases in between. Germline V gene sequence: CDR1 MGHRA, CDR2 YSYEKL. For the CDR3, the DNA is TGCGCCAGCAGCCAAGCGTTACGGGAAGATACGCAGTATTTT. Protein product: CASSQALREDTQYF.

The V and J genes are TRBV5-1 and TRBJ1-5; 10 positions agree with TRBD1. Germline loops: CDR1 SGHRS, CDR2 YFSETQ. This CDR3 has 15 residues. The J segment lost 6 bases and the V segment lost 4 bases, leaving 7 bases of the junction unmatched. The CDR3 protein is CASSLGQGGGQPQHF. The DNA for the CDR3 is TGCGCCAGCAGCCTCGGACAGGGGGGAGGTCAGCCCCAGCATTTT.

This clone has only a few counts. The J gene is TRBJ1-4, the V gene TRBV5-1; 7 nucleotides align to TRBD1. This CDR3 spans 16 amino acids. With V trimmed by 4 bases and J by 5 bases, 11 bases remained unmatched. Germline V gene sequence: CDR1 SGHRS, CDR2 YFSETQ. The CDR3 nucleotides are TGCGCCAGCAGCGCCCTGGGGGGGACAGTAAATGAAAAACTGTTTTTT. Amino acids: CASSALGGTVNEKLFF.

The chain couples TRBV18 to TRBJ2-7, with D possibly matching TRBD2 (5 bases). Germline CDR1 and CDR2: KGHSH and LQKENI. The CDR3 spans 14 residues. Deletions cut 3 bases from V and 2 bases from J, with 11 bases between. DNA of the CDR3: TGTGCCAGCTCACCGCCTGGACTCCCCTACGAGCAGTACTTC. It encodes CASSPPGLPYEQYF.

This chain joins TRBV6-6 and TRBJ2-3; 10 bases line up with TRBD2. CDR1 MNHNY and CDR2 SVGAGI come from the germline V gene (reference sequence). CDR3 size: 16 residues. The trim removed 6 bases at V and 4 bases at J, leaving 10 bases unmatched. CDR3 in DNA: TGTGCCAGCAGCCAGACTGCTAGCGGGAGATCAGATACGCAGTATTTT. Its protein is CASSQTASGRSDTQYF.

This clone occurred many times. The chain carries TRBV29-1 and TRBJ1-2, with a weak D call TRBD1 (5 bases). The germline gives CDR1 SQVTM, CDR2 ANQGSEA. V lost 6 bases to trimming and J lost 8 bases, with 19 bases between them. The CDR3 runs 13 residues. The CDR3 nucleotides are TGCAGCGTCACGGGACTCTTCTCGCGGGGCTACACCTTC. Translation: CSVTGLFSRGYTF.

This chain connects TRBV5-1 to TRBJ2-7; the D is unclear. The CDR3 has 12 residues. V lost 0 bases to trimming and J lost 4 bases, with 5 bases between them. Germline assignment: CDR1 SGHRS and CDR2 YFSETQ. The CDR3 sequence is CASSLVEYEQYF. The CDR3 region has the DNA TGCGCCAGCAGCTTGGTTGAATACGAGCAGTACTTC.

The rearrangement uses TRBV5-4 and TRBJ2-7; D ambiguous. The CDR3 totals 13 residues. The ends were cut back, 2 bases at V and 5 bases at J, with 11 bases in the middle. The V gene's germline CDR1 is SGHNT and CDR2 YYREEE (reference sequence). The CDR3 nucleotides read TGTGCCAGCAGCTTTCCACATGGGGACGAGCAGTACTTC. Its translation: CASSFPHGDEQYF.

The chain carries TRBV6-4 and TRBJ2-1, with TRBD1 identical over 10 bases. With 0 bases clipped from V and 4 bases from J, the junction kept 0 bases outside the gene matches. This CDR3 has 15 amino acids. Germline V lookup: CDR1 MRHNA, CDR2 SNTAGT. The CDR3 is CASSDSGQGYNEQFF. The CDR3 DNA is TGTGCCAGCAGTGACTCGGGACAGGGGTACAATGAGCAGTTCTTC.

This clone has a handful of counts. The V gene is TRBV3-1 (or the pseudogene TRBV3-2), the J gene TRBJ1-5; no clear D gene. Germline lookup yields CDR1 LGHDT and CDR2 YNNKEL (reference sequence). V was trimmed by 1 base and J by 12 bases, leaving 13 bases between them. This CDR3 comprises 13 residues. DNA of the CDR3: TGTGCCAGCAGCCAAGTCGATGGGAGTATCCAGCATTTT. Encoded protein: CASSQVDGSIQHF.

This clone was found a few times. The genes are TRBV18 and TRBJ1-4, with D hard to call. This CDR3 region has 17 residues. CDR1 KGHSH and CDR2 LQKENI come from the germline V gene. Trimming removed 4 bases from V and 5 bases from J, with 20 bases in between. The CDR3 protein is CASSLSGPGAQNEKLFF. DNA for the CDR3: TGTGCCAGCTCACTATCGGGCCCTGGAGCCCAAAATGAAAAACTGTTTTTT.

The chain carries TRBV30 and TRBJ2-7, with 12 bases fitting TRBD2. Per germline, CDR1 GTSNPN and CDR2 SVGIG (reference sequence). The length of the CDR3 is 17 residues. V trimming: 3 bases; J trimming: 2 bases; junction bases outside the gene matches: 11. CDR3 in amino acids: CAWSHRTSGGPTYEQYF. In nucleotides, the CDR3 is TGTGCCTGGAGCCACCGAACTAGCGGGGGGCCCACCTACGAGCAGTACTTC. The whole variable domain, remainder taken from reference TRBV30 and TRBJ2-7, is SQTIHQWPATLVQPVGSPLSLECTVEGTSNPNLYWYRQAAGRGLQLLFYSVGIGQISSEVPQNLSASRPQDRQFILSSKKLLLSDSGFYLCAWSHRTSGGPTYEQYFGPGTRLTVT.

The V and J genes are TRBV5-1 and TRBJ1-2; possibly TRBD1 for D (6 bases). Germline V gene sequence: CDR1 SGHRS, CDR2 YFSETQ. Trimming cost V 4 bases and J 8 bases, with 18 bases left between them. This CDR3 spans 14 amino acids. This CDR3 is CASSILDRRSGYTF. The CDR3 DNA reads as TGCGCCAGCAGCATACTAGACAGGAGAAGCGGCTACACCTTC.

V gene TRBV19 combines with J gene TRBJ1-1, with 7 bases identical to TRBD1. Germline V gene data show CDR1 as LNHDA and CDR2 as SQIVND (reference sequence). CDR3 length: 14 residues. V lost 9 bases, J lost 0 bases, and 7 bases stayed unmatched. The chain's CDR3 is CASAGQIVNTEAFF. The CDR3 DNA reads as TGTGCCAGCGCGGGACAGATCGTGAACACTGAAGCTTTCTTT.

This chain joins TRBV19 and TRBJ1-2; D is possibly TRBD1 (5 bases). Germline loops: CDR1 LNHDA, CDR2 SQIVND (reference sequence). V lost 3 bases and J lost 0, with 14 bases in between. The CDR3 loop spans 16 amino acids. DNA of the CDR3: TGTGCCAGTAGTATTCTCGGGACGGGAGCTAACTATGGCTACACCTTC. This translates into CASSILGTGANYGYTF.

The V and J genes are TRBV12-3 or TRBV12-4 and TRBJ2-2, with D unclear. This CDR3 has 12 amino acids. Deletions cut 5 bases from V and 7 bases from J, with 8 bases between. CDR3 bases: TGTGCCAGCAGTCCACTAAACGGGGAGCTGTTTTTT. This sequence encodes CASSPLNGELFF.

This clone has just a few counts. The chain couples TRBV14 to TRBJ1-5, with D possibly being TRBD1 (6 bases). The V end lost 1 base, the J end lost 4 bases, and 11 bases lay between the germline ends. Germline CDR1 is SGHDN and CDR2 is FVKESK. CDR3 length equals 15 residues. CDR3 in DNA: TGTGCCAGCAGCCAAGTGGGGGACAAGAATCAGCCCCAGCATTTT. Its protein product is CASSQVGDKNQPQHF.

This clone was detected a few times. CDR3 coding DNA: TGTGCCAGCAGCGTAGACAGGGGGTTGTTAGATACGCAGTATTTT. Protein product: CASSVDRGLLDTQYF. The rearrangement uses TRBV5-4 and TRBJ2-3; 9 bases line up with TRBD1. CDR3 length: 15 residues. Germline CDR1 SGHNT, CDR2 YYREEE (reference sequence). V was clipped by 4 bases and J by 5 bases; unmatched bases: 8.

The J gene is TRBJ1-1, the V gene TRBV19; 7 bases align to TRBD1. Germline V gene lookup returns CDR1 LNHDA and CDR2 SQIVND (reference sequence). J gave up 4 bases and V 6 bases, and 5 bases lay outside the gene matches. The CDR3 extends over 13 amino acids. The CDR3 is CASRMYRGTEAFF. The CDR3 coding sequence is TGTGCCAGTAGGATGTACAGGGGCACTGAAGCTTTCTTT.

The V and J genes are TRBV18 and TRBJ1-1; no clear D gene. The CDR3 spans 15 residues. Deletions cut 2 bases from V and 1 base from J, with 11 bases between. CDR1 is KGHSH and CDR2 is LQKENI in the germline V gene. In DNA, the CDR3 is TGTGCCAGCTCACCATCAGGACGGAGGAACACTGAAGCTTTCTTT. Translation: CASSPSGRRNTEAFF.

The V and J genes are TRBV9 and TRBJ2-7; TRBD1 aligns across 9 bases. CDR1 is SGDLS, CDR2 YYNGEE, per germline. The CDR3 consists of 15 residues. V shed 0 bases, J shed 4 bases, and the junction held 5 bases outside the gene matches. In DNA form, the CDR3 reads TGTGCCAGCAGCGTAGCTCCGGGACAGGGTTACGAGCAGTACTTC. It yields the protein CASSVAPGQGYEQYF. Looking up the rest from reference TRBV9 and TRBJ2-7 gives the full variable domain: DSGVTQTPKHLITATGQRVTLRCSPRSGDLSVYWYQQSLDQGLQFLIQYYNGEERAKGNILERFSAQQFPDLHSELNLSSLELGDSALYFCASSVAPGQGYEQYFGPGTRLTVT.

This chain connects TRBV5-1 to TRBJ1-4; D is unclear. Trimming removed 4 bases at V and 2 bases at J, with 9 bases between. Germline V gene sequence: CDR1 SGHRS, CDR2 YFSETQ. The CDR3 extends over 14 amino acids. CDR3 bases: TGCGCCAGCAGCCTAGGCAGTACTAATGAAAAACTGTTTTTT. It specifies CASSLGSTNEKLFF.

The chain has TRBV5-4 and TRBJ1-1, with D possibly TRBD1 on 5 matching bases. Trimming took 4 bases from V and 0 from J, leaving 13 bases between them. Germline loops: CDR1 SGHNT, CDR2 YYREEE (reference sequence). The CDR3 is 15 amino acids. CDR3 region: CASSLPTEMNTEAFF. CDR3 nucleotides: TGTGCCAGCAGCCTCCCGACAGAGATGAACACTGAAGCTTTCTTT.

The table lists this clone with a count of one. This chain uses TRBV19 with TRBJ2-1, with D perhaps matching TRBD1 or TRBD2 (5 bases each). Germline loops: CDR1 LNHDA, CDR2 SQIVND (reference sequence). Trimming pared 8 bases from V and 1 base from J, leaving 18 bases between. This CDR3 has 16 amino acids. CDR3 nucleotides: TGTGCCAGTTCAGGTTGGGGGAGTCAATCCTACAATGAGCAGTTCTTC. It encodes CASSGWGSQSYNEQFF.

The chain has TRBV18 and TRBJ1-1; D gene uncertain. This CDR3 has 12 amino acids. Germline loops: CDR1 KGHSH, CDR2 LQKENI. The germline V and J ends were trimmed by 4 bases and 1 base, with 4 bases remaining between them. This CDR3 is CASSRSNTEAFF. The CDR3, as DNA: TGTGCCAGCTCACGGTCGAACACTGAAGCTTTCTTT.

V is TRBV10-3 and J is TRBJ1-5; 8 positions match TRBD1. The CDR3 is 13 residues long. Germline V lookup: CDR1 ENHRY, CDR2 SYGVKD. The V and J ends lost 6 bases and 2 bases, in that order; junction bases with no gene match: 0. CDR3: CAIRGQGNQPQHF. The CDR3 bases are TGTGCCATCAGGGGACAGGGCAATCAGCCCCAGCATTTT.